Below, 30 T cell receptor beta chains from the same sample are listed, as sequenced in a study of radiation and T cells in renal cell carcinoma. Sample time point: blood 2 weeks post-SBRT. Treatment here: 15 Gy SBRT to primary tumor, nephrectomy 4 weeks later. Clones were sequenced by immunoSEQ multiplex PCR, and TCRdb holds only the in-frame ones, with some missing. The sample yields 100,000 to 150,000 clones, approximately 75% seen once. The input for sequencing was blood, taken from a patient whose treatment included radiotherapy and nephrectomy. These receptors were taken from a woman aged 60-75 years with renal cell carcinoma.

This chain connects TRBV6-6 to TRBJ2-7; 7 positions agree with TRBD1. CDR3 size: 14 residues. Unmatched junction bases numbered 7, after V lost 6 bases and J lost 2 bases. The germline V gene has CDR1 MNHNY and CDR2 SVGAGI (reference sequence). Here the CDR3 reads CASRRTGVPYEQYF. CDR3 DNA sequence: TGTGCCAGCAGACGCACAGGGGTGCCCTACGAGCAGTACTTC.

This rearrangement joins TRBV7-6 to TRBJ2-5; the D gene could be TRBD1 or TRBD2 (5 bases each). Trimming stripped 5 bases from V and 6 bases from J, with 19 bases between. The germline gives CDR1 SGHVS, CDR2 FNYEAQ. This CDR3 is built from 15 residues. CDR3 protein: CASSKQVLEVKTQYF. The CDR3 DNA follows: TGTGCCAGCAGCAAACAGGTACTGGAGGTGAAGACCCAGTACTTC.

This clone was detected many times. This chain connects TRBV9 to TRBJ1-1; D not certain. V lost 3 bases, J lost 0 bases, and 9 bases lay in between. From germline, CDR1 is SGDLS and CDR2 YYNGEE. There are 14 residues in the CDR3. This CDR3 is CASSDGEMNTEAFF. The CDR3 nucleotides are TGTGCCAGCAGCGATGGGGAAATGAACACTGAAGCTTTCTTT.

The chain links TRBV6-1 to TRBJ1-6; 10 bases match TRBD1. Losses at the gene ends were 0 bases for V and 7 bases for J; bases not matched to a gene: 9. The CDR3 loop spans 18 amino acids. The germline gives CDR1 MNHNS, CDR2 SASEGT. The CDR3 region is CASSEAVQPGQGNSPLHF. CDR3 nucleotides: TGTGCCAGCAGTGAAGCTGTTCAGCCGGGACAGGGGAATTCACCCCTCCACTTT.

This chain joins TRBV2 and TRBJ1-1, with D perhaps TRBD1 (5 bases). CDR3 length: 14 residues. Looked up from germline, CDR1 is SNHLY and CDR2 is FYNNEI. Trimming stripped 2 bases from V and 2 bases from J, with 9 bases between. The CDR3 loop reads CASSEIGDNTEAFF. The CDR3 DNA follows: TGTGCCAGCAGTGAAATAGGGGACAACACTGAAGCTTTCTTT. The full variable domain, rest sourced from reference TRBV2 and TRBJ1-1, is EPEVTQTPSHQVTQMGQEVILRCVPISNHLYFYWYRQILGQKVEFLVSFYNNEISEKSEIFDDQFSVERPDGSNFTLKIRSTKLEDSAMYFCASSEIGDNTEAFFGQGTRLTVV.

This sequence joins TRBV6-6 and TRBJ2-7, with D perhaps TRBD2 (6 bases). The V gene lost 6 bases and the J gene lost 3 bases, with 12 bases spanning the gap. Germline values: CDR1 MNHNY, CDR2 SVGAGI (reference sequence). This CDR3 is built from 13 residues. The CDR3 sequence: CASRPGANYEQYF. Written as DNA, the CDR3 is TGTGCCAGCAGGCCGGGAGCTAACTACGAGCAGTACTTC.

The V and J genes are TRBV19 and TRBJ2-2; D unresolved. Looked up from germline, CDR1 is LNHDA and CDR2 is SQIVND (reference sequence). V lost 2 bases and J lost 4, with 5 bases in between. This CDR3 has 13 residues. The CDR3 here is CASSIRPTGELFF. CDR3 DNA sequence: TGTGCCAGTAGTATAAGACCCACCGGGGAGCTGTTTTTT.

CDR3 sequence: CATSPRGANTGGYTF. The CDR3 DNA follows: TGTGCCACCAGCCCACGGGGAGCCAACACGGGCGGCTACACCTTC. The rearrangement uses TRBV15 and TRBJ1-2, with D hard to call. The CDR3 loop spans 15 amino acids. V shed 5 bases and J shed 8 bases, with 21 bases lying between them. Per germline, CDR1 LNHNV and CDR2 YYDKDF (reference sequence).

The J gene is TRBJ2-5, the V gene TRBV2; 11 bases line up with TRBD2. Germline V gene data show CDR1 as SNHLY and CDR2 as FYNNEI. The CDR3 loop spans 16 amino acids. J lost 3 bases, V lost 6 bases, and 9 bases had no gene match. CDR3 in DNA: TGTGCCAGCAGCTCTACTAGCGGGAGAAGGGAAGAGACCCAGTACTTC. Its protein product is CASSSTSGRREETQYF.

The gene calls are TRBV27 and TRBJ1-5, with D unresolved. The CDR3 is 15 residues long. V lost 0 bases and J lost 5, with 11 bases in between. Germline V gene sequence: CDR1 MNHEY, CDR2 SMNVEV (reference sequence). This chain's CDR3 is CASSLSGGTYQPQHF. CDR3 DNA sequence: TGTGCCAGCAGTTTATCGGGTGGAACCTATCAGCCCCAGCATTTT.

This clone was counted only a few times. This chain links TRBV19 with TRBJ1-6; D uncertain. V lost 3 bases to trimming and J lost 2 bases, with 8 bases between them. Per germline, CDR1 LNHDA and CDR2 SQIVND (reference sequence). There are 15 residues in the CDR3. CDR3 in DNA: TGTGCCAGTAGTATCAAGTTAACCTATAATTCACCCCTCCACTTT. Translated: CASSIKLTYNSPLHF.

The rearrangement uses TRBV9 and TRBJ2-7; 9 nucleotides match TRBD1. J gave up 7 bases and V 3 bases, and 5 bases lay outside the gene matches. CDR1 and CDR2 (germline): SGDLS, YYNGEE. The CDR3 has 13 amino acids. Here the CDR3 DNA reads TGTGCCAGCAGCGCCGGGACAGGGTGGGAGCAGTACTTC. It encodes CASSAGTGWEQYF.

This sequence joins TRBV13 and TRBJ2-7; possibly TRBD2 for D (7 bases). The CDR3 is made up of 15 amino acids. Germline V gives CDR1 PRHDT, CDR2 FYEKMQ (reference sequence). V was clipped by 2 bases and J by 2 bases, with 13 bases between them. The chain's CDR3 is CASSLRSGGAYEQYF. The CDR3 bases are TGTGCCAGCAGCTTAAGGTCGGGGGGCGCCTACGAGCAGTACTTC. The complete variable domain, with remaining parts taken from reference TRBV13 and TRBJ2-7, reads AAGVIQSPRHLIKEKRETATLKCYPIPRHDTVYWYQQGPGQDPQFLISFYEKMQSDKGSIPDRFSAQQFSDYHSELNMSSLELGDSALYFCASSLRSGGAYEQYFGPGTRLTVT.

The rearrangement joins TRBV5-1 to TRBJ1-1; 9 nucleotides align to TRBD1. The CDR3 covers 18 residues. V gave up 4 bases and J gave up 4 bases; unmatched junction bases: 17. Germline CDR1 SGHRS, CDR2 YFSETQ. This chain's CDR3 is CASSGPGTGRSIGTEAFF. Written as DNA, the CDR3 is TGCGCCAGCAGCGGACCGGGGACAGGGAGAAGTATAGGCACTGAAGCTTTCTTT.

The chain is built from TRBV2 and TRBJ1-2; weak D call: TRBD1 (5 bases). In germline, CDR1 is SNHLY, CDR2 FYNNEI. V dropped 4 bases and J dropped 8 bases, with 17 bases sitting between them. CDR3 length: 14 residues. DNA of the CDR3: TGTGCCAGCAGTGGACCGGGACCCCTTTCGGGCTACACCTTC. Translated, it gives CASSGPGPLSGYTF.

The chain has TRBV29-1 and TRBJ2-1; D remains unclear. The V gene lost 7 bases and the J gene lost 10 bases, with 14 bases spanning the gap. The CDR3 loop spans 11 amino acids. The germline V gene encodes CDR1 SQVTM and CDR2 ANQGSEA. The CDR3 reads CSAITTLEQFF. As DNA, the CDR3 is TGCAGCGCCATCACCACCTTAGAGCAGTTCTTC.

The chain joins TRBV19 to TRBJ2-1; TRBD2 is a possible D gene (7 bases). Looked up from germline, CDR1 is LNHDA and CDR2 is SQIVND (reference sequence). The CDR3 sequence is 15 residues long. V lost 3 bases to trimming and J lost 4 bases, with 13 bases between them. CDR3 sequence reads: CASSIEAGAYNEQFF. The CDR3 DNA sequence: TGTGCCAGTAGTATTGAGGCGGGGGCTTACAATGAGCAGTTCTTC. Full variable domain (missing parts from reference TRBV19 and TRBJ2-1): DGGITQSPKYLFRKEGQNVTLSCEQNLNHDAMYWYRQDPGQGLRLIYYSQIVNDFQKGDIAEGYSVSREKKESFPLTVTSAQKNPTAFYLCASSIEAGAYNEQFFGPGTRLTVL.

CDR3 sequence: CASSRGGGAKIGNTIYF. The CDR3 region has the DNA TGTGCCAGCAGCCGAGGAGGGGGCGCAAAAATAGGAAACACCATATATTTT. The chain combines TRBV27 with TRBJ1-3; 7 bases align to TRBD1. Germline V lookup: CDR1 MNHEY, CDR2 SMNVEV (reference sequence). The CDR3 has 17 amino acids. The V and J ends lost 6 bases and 4 bases, in that order; junction bases with no gene match: 15.

V is TRBV30 and J is TRBJ2-7, with no clear D. Germline V CDR1 and CDR2: GTSNPN, SVGIG (reference sequence). Trimming removed 7 bases from V and 9 bases from J, with 13 bases in between. The CDR3 runs to 10 residues. This CDR3 reads CAFQGSRQYF. Written as DNA, the CDR3 is TGTGCCTTCCAAGGGTCTCGGCAGTACTTC.

This clone was counted a few times. This sample also contains other DNA sequences that code for the same CDR3. The chain employs TRBV7-2 and TRBJ1-5, with no clear D. The CDR3 loop spans 14 amino acids. Germline CDR1 and CDR2: SGHTA and FQGNSA. Trimming cost V 1 base and J 4 bases, with 8 bases left between them. The CDR3 DNA is TGTGCCAGCAGCTTAGTATCGGGGAATCAGCCCCAGCATTTT. It codes for CASSLVSGNQPQHF.

The chain links TRBV7-2 to TRBJ1-1; no definite D call. Germline CDR1 reads SGHTA; CDR2 reads FQGNSA. The ends were cut back, 1 base at V and 0 bases at J, with 9 bases in the middle. This CDR3 comprises 15 residues. DNA of the CDR3: TGTGCCAGCAGCTTAGAGGCCCTTCTGAACACTGAAGCTTTCTTT. Its protein is CASSLEALLNTEAFF.

The rearrangement uses TRBV29-1 and TRBJ2-7; 10 bases map to TRBD1. J was trimmed by 6 bases and V by 4 bases; bases with no gene match: 6. CDR3 length equals 13 residues. Germline values: CDR1 SQVTM, CDR2 ANQGSEA. Here the CDR3 reads CSVGQGANGEQYF. Here the CDR3 DNA reads TGCAGCGTTGGACAGGGGGCGAATGGCGAGCAGTACTTC.

The chain recombines TRBV6-6 with TRBJ2-5; 9 nucleotides align to TRBD1. The J segment lost 8 bases and the V segment lost 2 bases, leaving 3 bases of the junction unmatched. Germline-derived CDR1 and CDR2 are MNHNY and SVGAGI (reference sequence). CDR3 length equals 13 residues. The DNA of the CDR3 is TGTGCCAGCAGTTACGGGACAGGGAGAACCCAGTACTTC. The encoded protein is CASSYGTGRTQYF.

This chain uses TRBV7-9 with TRBJ1-2, with 7 bases identical to TRBD1. Germline V gene sequence: CDR1 SEHNR, CDR2 FQNEAQ (reference sequence). The CDR3 consists of 14 residues. With 4 bases clipped from V and 7 bases from J, the junction kept 9 bases outside the gene matches. The CDR3 DNA sequence: TGTGCCAGCAGCTCGACGCACAGGGGAGGTGGCTACACCTTC. Translated: CASSSTHRGGGYTF.

The chain combines TRBV19 with TRBJ2-1; the D gene is possibly TRBD2 (5 bases). This CDR3 spans 13 amino acids. Per the germline V gene, CDR1 is LNHDA and CDR2 is SQIVND (reference sequence). Trimming pared 4 bases from V and 6 bases from J, leaving 10 bases between. The CDR3 sequence: CASSTARGNEQFF. The CDR3 DNA follows: TGTGCCAGTAGTACCGCTCGGGGCAATGAGCAGTTCTTC.

This chain connects TRBV12-5 to TRBJ2-2; D not resolved. Germline V gene sequence: CDR1 LGHNT, CDR2 FRNRAP. This CDR3 region has 12 residues. Between the trimmed V and J ends, which lost 7 bases and 6 bases, there was a span of 9 bases. The CDR3 protein is CASAERPGELFF. Here the CDR3 DNA reads TGTGCTAGTGCCGAACGACCCGGGGAGCTGTTTTTT.

This clone was recorded only once. The chain links TRBV28 to TRBJ1-2; possible D gene TRBD1, 5 bases. The CDR3 is 14 residues long. Trimming shortened V by 6 bases and J by 3 bases, and 14 bases separated the two germline ends. Germline V gene lookup returns CDR1 MDHEN and CDR2 SYDVKM. CDR3 sequence (DNA): TGTGCCAGCAGCCCAGGGAACATTTACTATGGCTACACCTTC. Encoded protein: CASSPGNIYYGYTF.

This chain joins TRBV27 and TRBJ1-1; TRBD1 matches 7 bases. Losses at the gene ends were 5 bases for V and 1 base for J; bases not matched to a gene: 10. Germline CDR1 reads MNHEY; CDR2 reads SMNVEV (reference sequence). The CDR3 totals 16 residues. The CDR3: CASSPRTGLKNTEAFF. For the CDR3, the DNA is TGTGCCAGCAGTCCTCGGACAGGACTTAAGAACACTGAAGCTTTCTTT.

This clone came up once. V and J are TRBV4-3 and TRBJ2-1; 9 bases line up with TRBD1. The J segment lost 8 bases and the V segment lost 4 bases, leaving 9 bases of the junction unmatched. This CDR3 comprises 15 residues. Germline V gene data show CDR1 as LGHNA and CDR2 as YSLEER. The DNA for the CDR3 is TGCGCCAGCAGCCCCGAGGACAGGGGTTTCGATGAGCAGTTCTTC. Encoded protein: CASSPEDRGFDEQFF.

The chain recombines TRBV28 with TRBJ1-1; possibly TRBD1 for D (6 bases). The V gene lost 4 bases and the J gene lost 5 bases, with 17 bases spanning the gap. This CDR3 spans 15 amino acids. From germline, CDR1 is MDHEN and CDR2 SYDVKM. CDR3 amino acids: CASSYEGGPRTEAFF. CDR3 in DNA: TGTGCCAGCAGTTACGAGGGGGGGCCGCGGACTGAAGCTTTCTTT.